The 13 T cell receptor beta chains listed next were all sequenced from one sample in a study of T cell repertoires in cytomegalovirus infection. TCRdb fed the reads into MiXCR, producing one record per CDR3 protein. The repertoire consists of about 900,000 distinct CDR3 sequences, with about a third occurring once and the leading ten covering 13%. Their target antigens are unknown. This material consisted of cultured CD8+ T cells from PBMCs, taken from culture after CMV antigen stimulation. These receptors were taken from a human donor in good health (CMV status not recorded). Some clones in this sample may be carry-over from other donors' samples.

This clonotype showed up just once. The genes are TRBV4-2 and TRBJ2-5; TRBD1 or TRBD2 may be the D gene (6 bases each). The germline V gene encodes CDR1 LGHNA and CDR2 YNFKEQ. The CDR3 contains 16 residues. V lost 0 bases and J 2 bases, leaving 13 bases between the germline ends. The CDR3 here is CASSQEWRGRQETQYF. The DNA of the CDR3 is TGTGCCAGCAGCCAAGAGTGGAGGGGGAGACAAGAGACCCAGTACTTC.

This chain connects TRBV10-3 to TRBJ1-6; weak D call: TRBD1 (5 bases). CDR1 is ENHRY and CDR2 is SYGVKD in the germline V gene. The V gene lost 5 bases and the J gene lost 10 bases, with 15 bases spanning the gap. CDR3 length equals 14 residues. The CDR3: CAISRGGVSSPLHF. The CDR3, as DNA: TGTGCCATCAGTCGGGGAGGGGTCAGCTCACCCCTCCACTTT.

The V call is TRBV5-8, the J call TRBJ1-2; 8 bases agree with TRBD1. The CDR3 spans 13 residues. The ends lost 4 bases at V and 5 bases at J; junction bases unmatched: 4. The germline V gene has CDR1 SGHTS and CDR2 YDEGEE. CDR3 region: CASSRTGRYGYTF. CDR3 coding DNA: TGTGCCAGCAGCAGGACAGGGCGGTATGGCTACACCTTC.

The chain is built from TRBV9 and TRBJ1-4; unclear D gene. V dropped 4 bases and J dropped 7 bases, with 8 bases sitting between them. This CDR3 has 12 residues. Germline V lookup: CDR1 SGDLS, CDR2 YYNGEE. The CDR3 bases are TGTGCCAGCAGCTCCAGACGTGAAAAACTGTTTTTT. It specifies CASSSRREKLFF.

This clonotype was found a few times. The V and J genes are TRBV19 and TRBJ2-2; 10 bases agree with TRBD2. There are 15 residues in the CDR3. Germline CDR1 and CDR2: LNHDA and SQIVND (reference sequence). V gave up 6 bases and J gave up 4 bases; unmatched junction bases: 5. CDR3 nucleotides: TGTGCCAGTAGCGGGACTAGCGAGGGCACCGGGGAGCTGTTTTTT. This sequence encodes CASSGTSEGTGELFF.

The CDR3 reads CASGYSMLGEQYF. CDR3 sequence (DNA): TGTGCCAGCGGGTACTCTATGTTGGGCGAGCAGTACTTC. The chain links TRBV27 to TRBJ2-7; no clear D gene. The CDR3 is 13 residues long. Germline loops: CDR1 MNHEY, CDR2 SMNVEV (reference sequence). V was shortened by 8 bases and J by 6 bases, with 17 bases between the two germline ends.

The CDR3 protein is CASSLRGYPSYEQYF. The CDR3 nucleotides are TGTGCCAGCAGTTTAAGGGGGTACCCCTCCTACGAGCAGTACTTC. The chain uses TRBV27 and TRBJ2-7, with D possibly matching TRBD1 (6 bases). The CDR3 has 15 residues. Germline lookup yields CDR1 MNHEY and CDR2 SMNVEV (reference sequence). V lost 2 bases and J 0 bases, leaving 11 bases between the germline ends.

In its sample, this clonotype was seen many times. J is TRBJ2-3 and V is TRBV7-2; D perhaps matches TRBD2 (6 bases). The germline V and J ends were trimmed by 0 bases and 6 bases, with 10 bases remaining between them. Germline CDR1 is SGHTA and CDR2 is FQGNSA. The CDR3 is 14 residues long. The CDR3 spells CASSLAEGPDTQYF. DNA for the CDR3: TGTGCCAGCAGCTTAGCGGAGGGTCCGGATACGCAGTATTTT.

The chain carries TRBV10-3 and TRBJ1-5, with TRBD1 as a possible D gene (6 bases). CDR1 and CDR2 (germline): ENHRY, SYGVKD. Trimming removed 2 bases from V and 6 bases from J, with 11 bases in between. The CDR3 covers 14 residues. The CDR3 is CAISELQGPQPQHF. CDR3 nucleotide sequence: TGTGCCATCAGTGAGCTACAGGGTCCTCAGCCCCAGCATTTT.

This clonotype was counted many times. J is TRBJ1-1 and V is TRBV12-3 or TRBV12-4; D gene uncertain. Trimming pared 2 bases from V and 1 base from J, leaving 8 bases between. The CDR3 is 14 amino acids. The CDR3 coding sequence is TGTGCCAGCAGTTTAATCCGCGGGAACACTGAAGCTTTCTTT. This sequence encodes CASSLIRGNTEAFF.

The table lists this clonotype with a few counts. The chain combines TRBV7-9 with TRBJ2-2; D gene unclear. The CDR3 is made up of 15 amino acids. Germline CDR1 and CDR2: SEHNR and FQNEAQ (reference sequence). The V gene lost 4 bases and the J gene lost 1 base, with 10 bases spanning the gap. The CDR3 protein is CASSSTDKNTGELFF. Here the CDR3 DNA reads TGTGCCAGCAGCTCCACAGACAAGAACACCGGGGAGCTGTTTTTT.

The chain recombines TRBV27 with TRBJ1-4; a possible D gene is TRBD1 (5 bases). Germline V gene data show CDR1 as MNHEY and CDR2 as SMNVEV (reference sequence). The CDR3 consists of 15 residues. Trimming shortened V by 2 bases and J by 2 bases, and 9 bases separated the two germline ends. CDR3 in DNA: TGTGCCAGCAGTTTACAGGGTTTCACTAATGAAAAACTGTTTTTT. Translating gives CASSLQGFTNEKLFF.

The V call is TRBV11-2, the J call TRBJ2-7, with D possibly TRBD1 on 5 matching bases. V was cut by 7 bases and J by 1 base, with 11 bases left in between. The germline V gene encodes CDR1 SGHAT and CDR2 FQNNGV. The CDR3 is 13 amino acids. The CDR3 DNA follows: TGTGCCAGCACCTCAGGGAATTCCTACGAGCAGTACTTC. This gives the protein CASTSGNSYEQYF.